This record covers a single T cell receptor (beta chain). Its target is unknown. Using immunoSEQ multiplex PCR, the repertoire was profiled, and TCRdb retains in-frame clones only, with some absent. The repertoire holds about 2.1 million clones, 93% seen once, with less than 2% in the top ten. V dropped 1 base and J dropped 4; count of bases not matched to a gene: 28. CDR1 and CDR2 from the germline V gene are SGDLS and YYNGEE. This CDR3 comprises 23 residues. These data originate in a study of shared clonotypes between healthy human individuals. Terminally differentiated effector memory CD45RA+ cells were excluded by CCR7 positive selection of CD45RO-negative cells. Recent vaccinations or acute infections were absent in the healthy HIV-negative adult donors. Overall study results and limits: Sharing of clonotypes among donors was expected to vary with sequencing depth.

The sequenced material came from naive CD8+ T cells from PBMCs. This clonotype was sampled from a man aged 18-30 years in good health. Some clones in this sample may be carry-over from other donors' samples. The rearrangement uses TRBV9 and TRBJ2-2; 7 nucleotides line up with TRBD2. The CDR3 region is CASSVYGLGRPLGGGPGTGELFF. The CDR3 bases are TGTGCCAGCAGCGTATATGGGCTCGGTCGACCTTTGGGGGGAGGGCCGGGCACCGGGGAGCTGTTTTTT.